One sample yielded the 4 T cell receptor beta chains listed below, sequenced in a study of prognosis after radiotherapy for stage I lung cancer. Two-round multiplex PCR on genomic DNA was the method by which TCR beta CDR3 was amplified. The first round of PCR was done with primers that matched each TRBV and TRBJ gene. TCRdb recomputed calls from the multiplex PCR reads with MiXCR, one row per CDR3 protein. The sample lists roughly 17,000 distinct CDR3 sequences; roughly two fifths were seen once. The input for sequencing was PBMCs, taken before or after stereotactic body radiation therapy (not recorded which). These receptors were taken from a donor at least 50 years old with non-small cell lung cancer.

This clonotype was seen only a few times. J is TRBJ1-4 and V is TRBV5-4, with a weak D call TRBD1 (5 bases). The V and J ends lost 1 base and 7 bases respectively, with 14 bases between them. The CDR3 totals 15 residues. Germline V gives CDR1 SGHNT, CDR2 YYREEE (reference sequence). The DNA for the CDR3 is TGTGCCAGCAGCTTGTCTCAGACAGCAGGTGAAAAACTGTTTTTT. Translating it yields CASSLSQTAGEKLFF.

Ten or more counts support this clonotype. V is TRBV29-1 and J is TRBJ1-2; D ambiguous. Germline CDR1 SQVTM, CDR2 ANQGSEA. This CDR3 contains 14 residues. Trimming cost V 0 bases and J 8 bases, with 16 bases left between them. The CDR3 nucleotides are TGCAGCGTTGAAGATTTGGCAAGGACGAAGGGCTACACCTTC. As protein: CSVEDLARTKGYTF.

Note on this clonotype: A much bigger clone sits one base away, suggesting this may be a read error. This chain joins TRBV5-1 and TRBJ2-3; D remains ambiguous. Germline CDR1 and CDR2: SGHRS and YFSETQ. CDR3 length: 13 residues. The DNA of the CDR3 is TGCGCCAACAGCTTGGCCCCCACAGATACGCAGTATTTT. This sequence encodes CANSLAPTDTQYF. Using reference TRBV5-1 and TRBJ2-3 for the parts outside the CDR3, the full variable domain is KAGVTQTPRYLIKTRGQQVTLSCSPISGHRSVSWYQQTPGQGLQFLFEYFSETQRNKGNFPGRFSGRQFSNSRSEMNVSTLELGDSALYLCANSLAPTDTQYFGPGTRLTVL.

On this clonotype: A far larger clone is a single base away, which makes a read error likely. The genes are TRBV6-8 and TRBJ2-3; 10 bases line up with TRBD2. Germline CDR1 reads MNHGY; CDR2 reads SAAAGT. The CDR3 has 15 amino acids. Here the CDR3 reads CVSSALAGVTDTQYF. As DNA, the CDR3 is TGTGTCAGCAGTGCGCTAGCGGGGGTGACAGATACGCAGTATTTT.